Below, one TCR beta chain is given with its context. Its cognate antigen is unknown. This entry belongs to a study of T cells in Graves' hyperthyroidism and ophthalmopathy. Study background: Peripheral blood samples were taken at initial diagnosis, prior to any treatment.

What was amplified from RNA transcripts were TCR beta CDR3 regions. During a first-round RT-PCR of the TCR CDR3, the HTBI primer set was used. TCRdb processed the multiplex PCR reads anew with MiXCR; each CDR3 protein has one entry. The data contain 690,000 or so distinct CDR3 sequences, about 19% of them singletons. Study findings and constraints: Stable hyperthyroidism was separated from ophthalmopathy by a model based on 13 V-J features. Most clonotypes that expanded in the thyroid above 0.001 also showed up in blood.

Ahead of any ophthalmopathy symptoms, the blood sample was obtained at the first diagnosis of hyperthyroidism. The V gene's germline CDR1 is SQVTM and CDR2 ANQGSEA. The CDR3 length is 13 residues. The V gene lost 3 bases and the J gene lost 4 bases, with 9 bases spanning the gap. The sequence came from a woman in her forties or fifties with Graves' hyperthyroidism that later progressed to Graves' ophthalmopathy. This chain uses TRBV29-1 with TRBJ1-4; no clear D gene. Sequenced input: blood. In DNA form, the CDR3 reads TGCAGCGTTGAGGTGGGCGGTAATGAAAAACTGTTTTTT. Its translation is CSVEVGGNEKLFF.